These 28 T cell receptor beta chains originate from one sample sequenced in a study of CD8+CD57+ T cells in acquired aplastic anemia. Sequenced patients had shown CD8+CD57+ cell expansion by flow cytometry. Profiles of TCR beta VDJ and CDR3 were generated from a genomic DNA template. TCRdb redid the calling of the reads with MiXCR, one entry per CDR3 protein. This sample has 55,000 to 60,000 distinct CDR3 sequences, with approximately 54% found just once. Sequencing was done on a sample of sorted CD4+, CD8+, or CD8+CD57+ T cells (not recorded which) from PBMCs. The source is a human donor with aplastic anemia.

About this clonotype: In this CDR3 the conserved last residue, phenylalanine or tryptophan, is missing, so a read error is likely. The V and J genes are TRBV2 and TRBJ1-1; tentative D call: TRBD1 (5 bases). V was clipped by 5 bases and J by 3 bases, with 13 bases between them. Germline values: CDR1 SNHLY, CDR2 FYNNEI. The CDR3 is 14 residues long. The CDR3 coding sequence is TGTGCCAGCAGTCCTACGCAGGGACACACTGAAGCTTTCCTT. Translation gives CASSPTQGHTEAFL.

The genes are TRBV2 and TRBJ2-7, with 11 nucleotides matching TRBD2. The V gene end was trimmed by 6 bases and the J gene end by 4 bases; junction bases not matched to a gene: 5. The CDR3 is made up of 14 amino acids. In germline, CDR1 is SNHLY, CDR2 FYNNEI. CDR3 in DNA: TGTGCCAGCAGCCCGGGACTAGCGGCTTACGAGCAGTACTTC. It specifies CASSPGLAAYEQYF.

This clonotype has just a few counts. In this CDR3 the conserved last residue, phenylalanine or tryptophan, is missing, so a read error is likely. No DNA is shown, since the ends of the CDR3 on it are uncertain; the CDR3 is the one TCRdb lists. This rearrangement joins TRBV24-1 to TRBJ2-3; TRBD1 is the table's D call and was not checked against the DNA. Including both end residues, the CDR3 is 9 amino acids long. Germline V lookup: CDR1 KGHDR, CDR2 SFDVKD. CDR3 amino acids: CATSENDRV.

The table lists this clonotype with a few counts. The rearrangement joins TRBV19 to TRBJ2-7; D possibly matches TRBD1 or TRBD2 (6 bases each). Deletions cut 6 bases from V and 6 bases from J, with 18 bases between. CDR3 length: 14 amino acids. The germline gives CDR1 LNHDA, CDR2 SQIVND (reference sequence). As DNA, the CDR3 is TGTGCCAGTAGCGGAAACAGAGGGGGGTTCGAGCAGTACTTC. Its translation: CASSGNRGGFEQYF.

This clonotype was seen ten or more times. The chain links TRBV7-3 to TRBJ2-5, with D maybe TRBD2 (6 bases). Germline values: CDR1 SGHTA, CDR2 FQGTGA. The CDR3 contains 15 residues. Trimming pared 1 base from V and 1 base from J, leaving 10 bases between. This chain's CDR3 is CASSLNPAGQETQYF. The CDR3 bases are TGTGCCAGCAGCTTAAATCCAGCGGGCCAAGAGACCCAGTACTTC.

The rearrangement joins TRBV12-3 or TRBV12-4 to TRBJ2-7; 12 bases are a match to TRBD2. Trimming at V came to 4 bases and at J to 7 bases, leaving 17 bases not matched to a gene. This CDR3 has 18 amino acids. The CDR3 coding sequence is TGTGCCAGCAGTTATGTGGGGGACCACGAGGGACTAGCGGGTGAGCAGTACTTC. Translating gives CASSYVGDHEGLAGEQYF.

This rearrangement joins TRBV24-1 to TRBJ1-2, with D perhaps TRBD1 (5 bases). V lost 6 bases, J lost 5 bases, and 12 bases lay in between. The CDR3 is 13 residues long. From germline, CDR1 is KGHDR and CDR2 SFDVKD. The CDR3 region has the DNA TGTGCCACCAGTCAGCGGCAGGGTTATGGCTACACCTTC. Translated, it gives CATSQRQGYGYTF.

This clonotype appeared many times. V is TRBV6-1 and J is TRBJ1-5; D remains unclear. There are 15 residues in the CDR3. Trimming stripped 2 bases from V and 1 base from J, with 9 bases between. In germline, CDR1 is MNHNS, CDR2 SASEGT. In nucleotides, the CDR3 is TGTGCCAGCAGTGAATGGGCTCCCAGCAATCAGCCCCAGCATTTT. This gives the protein CASSEWAPSNQPQHF.

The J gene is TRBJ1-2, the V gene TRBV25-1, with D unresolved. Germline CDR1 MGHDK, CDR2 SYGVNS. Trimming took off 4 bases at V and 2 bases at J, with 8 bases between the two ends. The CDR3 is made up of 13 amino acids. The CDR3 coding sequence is TGTGCCAGCAGTGGCGTACAAAACTATGGCTACACCTTC. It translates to CASSGVQNYGYTF.

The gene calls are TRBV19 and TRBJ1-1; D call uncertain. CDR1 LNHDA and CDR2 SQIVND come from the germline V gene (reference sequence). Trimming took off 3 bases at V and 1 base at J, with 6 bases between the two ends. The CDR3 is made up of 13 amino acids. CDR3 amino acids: CASSIFTNTEAFF. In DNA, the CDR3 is TGTGCCAGTAGTATTTTCACGAACACTGAAGCTTTCTTT. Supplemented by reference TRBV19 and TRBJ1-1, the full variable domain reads DGGITQSPKYLFRKEGQNVTLSCEQNLNHDAMYWYRQDPGQGLRLIYYSQIVNDFQKGDIAEGYSVSREKKESFPLTVTSAQKNPTAFYLCASSIFTNTEAFFGQGTRLTVV.

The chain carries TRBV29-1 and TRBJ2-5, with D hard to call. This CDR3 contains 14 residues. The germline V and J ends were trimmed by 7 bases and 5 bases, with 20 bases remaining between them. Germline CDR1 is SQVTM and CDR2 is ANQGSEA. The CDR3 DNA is TGCAGCGCCCTGACACAGCTACCAAGGGAGACCCAGTACTTC. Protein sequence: CSALTQLPRETQYF.

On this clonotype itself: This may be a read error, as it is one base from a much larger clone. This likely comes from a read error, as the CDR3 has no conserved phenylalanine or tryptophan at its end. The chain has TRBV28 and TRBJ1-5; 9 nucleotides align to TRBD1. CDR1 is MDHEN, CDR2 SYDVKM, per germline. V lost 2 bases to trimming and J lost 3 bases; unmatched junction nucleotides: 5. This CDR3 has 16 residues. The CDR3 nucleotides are TGTGCCAGCAGTTTACACGGACAGGGGTTCAATCAGCCCCAGCATCTT. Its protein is CASSLHGQGFNQPQHL.

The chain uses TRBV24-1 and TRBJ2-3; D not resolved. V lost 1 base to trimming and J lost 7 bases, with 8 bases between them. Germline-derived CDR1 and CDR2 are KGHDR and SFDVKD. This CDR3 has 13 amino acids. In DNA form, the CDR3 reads TGTGCCACCAGTGATTTCGACGGCTATACGCAGTATTTT. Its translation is CATSDFDGYTQYF.

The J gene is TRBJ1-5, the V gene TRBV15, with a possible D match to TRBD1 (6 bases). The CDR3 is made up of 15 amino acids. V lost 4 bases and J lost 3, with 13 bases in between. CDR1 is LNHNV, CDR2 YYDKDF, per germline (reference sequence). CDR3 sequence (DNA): TGTGCCACCAGCATAGACCGGACAGTCAATCAGCCCCAGCATTTT. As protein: CATSIDRTVNQPQHF. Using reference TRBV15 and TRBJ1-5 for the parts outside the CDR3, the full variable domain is DAMVIQNPRYQVTQFGKPVTLSCSQTLNHNVMYWYQQKSSQAPKLLFHYYDKDFNNEADTPDNFQSRRPNTSFCFLDIRSPGLGDTAMYLCATSIDRTVNQPQHFGDGTRLSIL.

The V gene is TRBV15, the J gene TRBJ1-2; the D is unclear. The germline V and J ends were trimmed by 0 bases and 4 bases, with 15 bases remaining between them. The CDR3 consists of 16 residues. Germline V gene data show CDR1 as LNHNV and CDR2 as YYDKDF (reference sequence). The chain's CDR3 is CATSREQVLKGYGYTF. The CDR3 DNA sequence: TGTGCCACCAGCAGAGAGCAGGTCCTTAAGGGCTATGGCTACACCTTC. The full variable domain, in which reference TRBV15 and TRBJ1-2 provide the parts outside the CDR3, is DAMVIQNPRYQVTQFGKPVTLSCSQTLNHNVMYWYQQKSSQAPKLLFHYYDKDFNNEADTPDNFQSRRPNTSFCFLDIRSPGLGDTAMYLCATSREQVLKGYGYTFGSGTRLTVV.

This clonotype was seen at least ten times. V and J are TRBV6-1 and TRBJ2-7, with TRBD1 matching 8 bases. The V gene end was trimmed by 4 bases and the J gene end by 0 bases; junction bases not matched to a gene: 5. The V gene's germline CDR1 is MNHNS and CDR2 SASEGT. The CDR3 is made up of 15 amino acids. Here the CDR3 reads CASSGARGRSYEQYF. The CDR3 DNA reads TGTGCCAGCAGTGGGGCCAGGGGGCGCTCCTACGAGCAGTACTTC.

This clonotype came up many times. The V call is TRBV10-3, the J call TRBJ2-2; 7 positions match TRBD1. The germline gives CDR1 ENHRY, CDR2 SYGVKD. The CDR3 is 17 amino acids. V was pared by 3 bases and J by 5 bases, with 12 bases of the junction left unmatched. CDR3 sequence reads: CAISDPGRDSRTGELFF. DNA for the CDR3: TGTGCCATCAGTGACCCTGGCCGGGACAGTCGGACCGGGGAGCTGTTTTTT.

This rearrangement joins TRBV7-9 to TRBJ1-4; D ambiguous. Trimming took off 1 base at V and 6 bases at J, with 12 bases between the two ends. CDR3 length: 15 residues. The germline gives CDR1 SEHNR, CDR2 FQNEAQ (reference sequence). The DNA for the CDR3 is TGTGCCAGCAGCTTAGTCAGTATGTTGGATGAAAAACTGTTTTTT. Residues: CASSLVSMLDEKLFF.

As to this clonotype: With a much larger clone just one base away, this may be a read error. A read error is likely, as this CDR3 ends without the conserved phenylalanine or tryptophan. The CDR3 sequence is CASSRQGMNTEAFS. DNA for the CDR3: TGTGCCAGCAGTCGACAGGGGATGAACACTGAAGCTTTCTCT. The gene calls are TRBV6-1 and TRBJ1-1; 8 nucleotides agree with TRBD1. The CDR3 has 14 residues. J was trimmed by 0 bases and V by 5 bases; bases with no gene match: 2. Germline V gene data show CDR1 as MNHNS and CDR2 as SASEGT.

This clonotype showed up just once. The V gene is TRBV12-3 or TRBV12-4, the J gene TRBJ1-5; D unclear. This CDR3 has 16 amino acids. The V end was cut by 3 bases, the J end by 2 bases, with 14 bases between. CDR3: CASSFGWGGGNQPQHF. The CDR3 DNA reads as TGTGCCAGCAGTTTTGGGTGGGGTGGCGGCAATCAGCCCCAGCATTTT.

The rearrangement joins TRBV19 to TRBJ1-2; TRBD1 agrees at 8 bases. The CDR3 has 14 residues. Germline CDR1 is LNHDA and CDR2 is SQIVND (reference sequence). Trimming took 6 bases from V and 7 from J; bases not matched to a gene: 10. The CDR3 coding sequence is TGTGCCAGTAGAACGACAGGGGCACTTGGTGGCTACACCTTC. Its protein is CASRTTGALGGYTF. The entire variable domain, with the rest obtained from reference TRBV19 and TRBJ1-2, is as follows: DGGITQSPKYLFRKEGQNVTLSCEQNLNHDAMYWYRQDPGQGLRLIYYSQIVNDFQKGDIAEGYSVSREKKESFPLTVTSAQKNPTAFYLCASRTTGALGGYTFGSGTRLTVV.

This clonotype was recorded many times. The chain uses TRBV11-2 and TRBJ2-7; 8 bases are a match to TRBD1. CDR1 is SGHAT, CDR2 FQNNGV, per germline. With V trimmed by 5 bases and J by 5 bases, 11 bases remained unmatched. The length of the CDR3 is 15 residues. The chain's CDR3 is CASSPHRQGRHEQYF. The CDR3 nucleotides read TGTGCCAGCAGCCCGCACCGACAGGGGCGGCACGAGCAGTACTTC.

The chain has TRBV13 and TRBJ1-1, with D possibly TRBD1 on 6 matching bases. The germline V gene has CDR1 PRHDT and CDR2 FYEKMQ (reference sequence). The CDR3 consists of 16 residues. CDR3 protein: CATASPMGGPDTEAFF. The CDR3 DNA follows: TGTGCAACAGCTTCTCCGATGGGGGGGCCGGACACTGAAGCTTTCTTT.

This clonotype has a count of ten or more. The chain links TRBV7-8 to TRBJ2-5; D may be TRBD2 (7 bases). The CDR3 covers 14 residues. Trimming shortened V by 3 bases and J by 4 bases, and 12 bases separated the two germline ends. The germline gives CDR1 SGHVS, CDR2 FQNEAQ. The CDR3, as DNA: TGTGCCAGCAGCTTGGGGGGGCAAGGAGAGACCCAGTACTTC. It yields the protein CASSLGGQGETQYF.

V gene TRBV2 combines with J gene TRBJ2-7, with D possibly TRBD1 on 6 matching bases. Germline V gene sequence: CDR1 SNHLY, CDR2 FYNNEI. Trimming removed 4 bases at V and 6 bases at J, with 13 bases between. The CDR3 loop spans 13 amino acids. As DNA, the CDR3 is TGTGCCAGCAGTGGAGGGGGTCTCCGCGAGCAGTACTTC. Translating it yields CASSGGGLREQYF. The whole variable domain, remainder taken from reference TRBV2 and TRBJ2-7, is EPEVTQTPSHQVTQMGQEVILRCVPISNHLYFYWYRQILGQKVEFLVSFYNNEISEKSEIFDDQFSVERPDGSNFTLKIRSTKLEDSAMYFCASSGGGLREQYFGPGTRLTVT.

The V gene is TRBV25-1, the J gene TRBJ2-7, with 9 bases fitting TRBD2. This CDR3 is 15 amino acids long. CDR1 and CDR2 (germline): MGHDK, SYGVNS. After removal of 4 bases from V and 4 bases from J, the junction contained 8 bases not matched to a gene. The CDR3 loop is CASSAPAGGGYEQYF. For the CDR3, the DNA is TGTGCCAGCAGTGCCCCAGCGGGAGGAGGTTACGAGCAGTACTTC.

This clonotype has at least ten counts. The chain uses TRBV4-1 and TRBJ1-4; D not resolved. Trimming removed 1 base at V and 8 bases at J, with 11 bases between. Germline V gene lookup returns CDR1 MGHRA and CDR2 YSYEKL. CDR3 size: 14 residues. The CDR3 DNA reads TGCGCCAGCAGCCAAGCCCGAATCGGCGAAAAACTGTTTTTT. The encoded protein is CASSQARIGEKLFF.

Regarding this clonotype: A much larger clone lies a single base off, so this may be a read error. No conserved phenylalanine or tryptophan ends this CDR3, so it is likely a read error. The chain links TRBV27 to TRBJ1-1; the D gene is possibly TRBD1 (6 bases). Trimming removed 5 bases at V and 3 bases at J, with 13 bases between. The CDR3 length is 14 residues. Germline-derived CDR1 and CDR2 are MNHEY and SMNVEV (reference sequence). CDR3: CASSVQGKDTEAFS. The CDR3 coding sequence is TGTGCCAGCAGTGTACAGGGAAAGGACACTGAAGCTTTCTCT.